Listed here are 30 T cell receptor beta chains from one sample, sequenced in a study of blood T cell repertoires in COVID-19. Profiled with immunoSEQ multiplex PCR; TCRdb holds only in-frame clones, not every one. This sample yields approximately 280,000 clones, of which over 75% are seen a single time; approximately 10% belongs to the top ten. Sequencing was carried out using peripheral blood. Source of these receptors: a woman aged 70 to 79 with acute or convalescent COVID-19.

The V and J genes are TRBV4-2 and TRBJ1-4; 7 nucleotides agree with TRBD1. Trimming cost V 1 base and J 10 bases; bases outside gene matches: 15. The germline V gene encodes CDR1 LGHNA and CDR2 YNFKEQ. The CDR3 is 17 amino acids. CDR3 DNA: TGTGCCAGCAGCCAAGGCAATTGGGACAGAGTGTTGGGAAAACTGTTTTTT. Protein sequence: CASSQGNWDRVLGKLFF.

This chain connects TRBV28 to TRBJ1-5; perhaps TRBD1 as D (6 bases). There are 13 residues in the CDR3. V lost 5 bases, J lost 10 bases, and 15 bases lay in between. The germline CDR1 and CDR2 sequences are MDHEN and SYDVKM. The CDR3 reads CASSPPGRGPQHF. CDR3 sequence (DNA): TGTGCCAGCAGTCCCCCCGGCAGGGGACCCCAGCATTTT.

In DNA form, the CDR3 reads TGCGCCAGCAGCCTCCCCACGGTGAACACTGAAGCTTTCTTT. It encodes CASSLPTVNTEAFF. The chain joins TRBV4-1 to TRBJ1-1; D unresolved. V was trimmed by 4 bases and J by 0 bases, leaving 9 bases between them. The CDR3 sequence is 14 residues long. Germline V gives CDR1 MGHRA, CDR2 YSYEKL.

The chain recombines TRBV12-3 or TRBV12-4 with TRBJ2-1; perhaps TRBD1 as D (5 bases). This CDR3 comprises 11 residues. Trimming left V 2 bases short and J 9 bases short, with 5 bases between. CDR3 nucleotide sequence: TGTGCCAGCAGTTTACAGGGTGAGCAGTTCTTC. Its protein is CASSLQGEQFF.

The chain employs TRBV18 and TRBJ1-2, with D unclear. The ends were cut back, 2 bases at V and 0 bases at J, with 10 bases in the middle. CDR3 size: 15 residues. Germline V gene data show CDR1 as KGHSH and CDR2 as LQKENI. CDR3 region: CASSPAATTNYGYTF. CDR3 bases: TGTGCCAGCTCACCAGCCGCAACTACTAACTATGGCTACACCTTC.

This clone was observed a handful of times. The chain is built from TRBV10-2 and TRBJ1-5; D gene ambiguous. The germline V and J ends were trimmed by 5 bases and 0 bases, with 5 bases remaining between them. Germline values: CDR1 WSHSY, CDR2 SAAADI. This CDR3 is built from 13 residues. The DNA of the CDR3 is TGCGCCAGCAGTCGTTATAGCAATCAGCCCCAGCATTTT. Translation gives CASSRYSNQPQHF.

This chain connects TRBV2 to TRBJ1-2; no clear D gene. This CDR3 comprises 12 residues. V gave up 7 bases and J gave up 7 bases, with 13 bases separating them. CDR1 is SNHLY and CDR2 is FYNNEI in the germline V gene. The CDR3 sequence is CASTLPPSGYTF. The DNA of the CDR3 is TGTGCCAGCACCCTCCCCCCGAGTGGCTACACCTTC.

V is TRBV5-1 and J is TRBJ2-1, with 7 bases lining up with TRBD1. Germline CDR1 reads SGHRS; CDR2 reads YFSETQ. The ends lost 4 bases at V and 2 bases at J; junction bases unmatched: 3. The CDR3 extends over 14 amino acids. The CDR3 spells CASSPGQTYNEQFF. The DNA of the CDR3 is TGCGCCAGCAGCCCGGGACAGACCTACAATGAGCAGTTCTTC.

V usage is TRBV30 and J usage is TRBJ2-1; TRBD1 agrees at 9 bases. CDR3 length equals 13 residues. CDR1 and CDR2 from the germline V gene are GTSNPN and SVGIG (reference sequence). The junction had 2 bases not matched to a gene; V was cut back by 3 bases and J by 5 bases. CDR3: CAWRDRGNNEQFF. In DNA form, the CDR3 reads TGTGCCTGGAGGGACAGGGGAAACAATGAGCAGTTCTTC.

The J gene is TRBJ1-5, the V gene TRBV3-1 (or the pseudogene TRBV3-2); unclear D gene. CDR3 size: 14 residues. Germline CDR1 and CDR2: LGHDT and YNNKEL (reference sequence). Trimming removed 2 bases at V and 5 bases at J, with 10 bases between. The CDR3 sequence: CASSQRHADQPQHF. CDR3 DNA: TGTGCCAGCAGCCAAAGACATGCTGATCAGCCCCAGCATTTT.

This chain joins TRBV5-1 and TRBJ1-1; TRBD1 is a possible D gene (6 bases). Germline lookup yields CDR1 SGHRS and CDR2 YFSETQ. The CDR3 runs to 13 residues. V shed 5 bases and J shed 4 bases, with 12 bases lying between them. This chain's CDR3 is CASREGGGTEAFF. For the CDR3, the DNA is TGCGCCAGCAGGGAGGGAGGGGGCACTGAAGCTTTCTTT. The entire variable domain, with the rest obtained from reference TRBV5-1 and TRBJ1-1, is as follows: KAGVTQTPRYLIKTRGQQVTLSCSPISGHRSVSWYQQTPGQGLQFLFEYFSETQRNKGNFPGRFSGRQFSNSRSEMNVSTLELGDSALYLCASREGGGTEAFFGQGTRLTVV.

The CDR3 nucleotides read TGTGCCAGTAGTGGCGACGGAGTAACGCCCCTCCACTTT. Translated: CASSGDGVTPLHF. The chain joins TRBV19 to TRBJ1-6; no firm D call. The V end lost 5 bases, the J end lost 13 bases, and 15 bases lay between the germline ends. The CDR3 is made up of 13 amino acids. Per the germline V gene, CDR1 is LNHDA and CDR2 is SQIVND (reference sequence).

This sequence joins TRBV5-1 and TRBJ1-3; 9 bases fit TRBD1. V was pared by 3 bases and J by 3 bases, with 10 bases of the junction left unmatched. The germline V gene has CDR1 SGHRS and CDR2 YFSETQ. The CDR3 extends over 17 amino acids. CDR3 amino acids: CASSSTGGAGNGNTIYF. The CDR3 DNA is TGCGCCAGCAGCTCAACAGGGGGCGCCGGTAATGGAAACACCATATATTTT.

The chain joins TRBV3-1 (or the pseudogene TRBV3-2) to TRBJ1-2; D uncertain. The CDR3 totals 15 residues. Germline V gene sequence: CDR1 LGHDT, CDR2 YNNKEL (reference sequence). The germline V and J ends were trimmed by 4 bases and 7 bases, with 19 bases remaining between them. The CDR3 nucleotides are TGTGCCAGCAGCCTCTCCTCGGGAACCAAGGCTGGCTACACCTTC. This sequence encodes CASSLSSGTKAGYTF.

This clone was seen only once. The sample carries other DNA sequences with the same CDR3. The genes are TRBV2 and TRBJ1-1; 7 nucleotides line up with TRBD1. The germline V gene has CDR1 SNHLY and CDR2 FYNNEI. CDR3 length equals 13 residues. V gave up 5 bases and J gave up 1 base; unmatched junction bases: 1. The CDR3 here is CASSRQGNTEAFF. The CDR3 coding sequence is TGTGCCAGCAGTAGACAGGGGAACACTGAAGCTTTCTTT.

The chain combines TRBV2 with TRBJ1-1, with 8 bases fitting TRBD1. In germline, CDR1 is SNHLY, CDR2 FYNNEI. Trimming cost V 7 bases and J 3 bases; bases outside gene matches: 4. The CDR3 has 13 amino acids. CDR3 nucleotide sequence: TGTGCCAGCATCGTGGACAGGGACACTGAAGCTTTCTTT. Protein sequence: CASIVDRDTEAFF. The whole variable domain, filled in from reference TRBV2 and TRBJ1-1, reads EPEVTQTPSHQVTQMGQEVILRCVPISNHLYFYWYRQILGQKVEFLVSFYNNEISEKSEIFDDQFSVERPDGSNFTLKIRSTKLEDSAMYFCASIVDRDTEAFFGQGTRLTVV.

V is TRBV7-8 and J is TRBJ1-5; D is unresolved. The V gene's germline CDR1 is SGHVS and CDR2 FQNEAQ. V lost 3 bases and J lost 1, with 4 bases in between. The CDR3 consists of 13 residues. The CDR3 spells CASSLSSNQPQHF. As DNA, the CDR3 is TGTGCCAGCAGCTTGAGCAGCAATCAGCCCCAGCATTTT.

The chain has TRBV30 and TRBJ1-1; D unclear. Germline CDR1 reads GTSNPN; CDR2 reads SVGIG (reference sequence). Deletions cut 4 bases from V and 1 base from J, with 10 bases between. CDR3 length: 13 amino acids. The CDR3, as DNA: TGTGCCTGGATAAGAGGAAGGAACACTGAAGCTTTCTTT. Amino acid sequence: CAWIRGRNTEAFF.

The rearrangement links TRBV24-1 to TRBJ2-7, with 9 nucleotides matching TRBD1. The V gene end was trimmed by 4 bases and the J gene end by 8 bases; junction bases not matched to a gene: 14. Germline V gives CDR1 KGHDR, CDR2 SFDVKD. The CDR3 is 16 amino acids. CDR3 DNA sequence: TGTGCCACCAGTGAGCCAGGGACAGGGAAGTTATTGCAGCAGTACTTC. Its protein is CATSEPGTGKLLQQYF.

The chain joins TRBV7-9 to TRBJ1-1; D is possibly TRBD1 (5 bases). The V and J ends lost 6 bases and 7 bases respectively, with 12 bases between them. Germline V gene sequence: CDR1 SEHNR, CDR2 FQNEAQ (reference sequence). CDR3 length equals 12 residues. The CDR3 DNA reads as TGTGCCAGCAGTCTGAAAGGGGATGAAGCTTTCTTT. Amino acids: CASSLKGDEAFF.

The chain is built from TRBV18 and TRBJ2-1; 7 positions agree with TRBD1. The CDR3 runs to 14 residues. Germline loops: CDR1 KGHSH, CDR2 LQKENI. The J segment lost 4 bases and the V segment lost 6 bases, leaving 6 bases of the junction unmatched. The CDR3 sequence: CASSTGTAYNEQFF. The CDR3, as DNA: TGTGCCAGCTCGACCGGGACAGCTTACAATGAGCAGTTCTTC.

This clone was seen more than once but under ten times. The V call is TRBV3-1 (or the pseudogene TRBV3-2), the J call TRBJ2-1; D is unresolved. Trimming shortened V by 1 base and J by 9 bases, and 10 bases separated the two germline ends. This CDR3 has 13 residues. The V gene's germline CDR1 is LGHDT and CDR2 YNNKEL (reference sequence). CDR3 in DNA: TGTGCCAGCAGCCAAGGCCCCCCGAGTGAGCAGTTCTTC. This encodes CASSQGPPSEQFF.

The genes are TRBV19 and TRBJ1-3; D might be TRBD1 (5 bases). The V end was cut by 3 bases, the J end by 0 bases, with 12 bases between. The CDR3 length is 16 residues. From germline, CDR1 is LNHDA and CDR2 SQIVND (reference sequence). CDR3 residues: CASSMTGVYSGNTIYF. DNA for the CDR3: TGTGCCAGTAGTATGACGGGGGTCTACTCTGGAAACACCATATATTTT.

This rearrangement joins TRBV19 to TRBJ2-2; TRBD2 aligns across 10 bases. Germline V gene sequence: CDR1 LNHDA, CDR2 SQIVND (reference sequence). The V gene end was trimmed by 6 bases and the J gene end by 4 bases; junction bases not matched to a gene: 8. The CDR3 loop spans 16 amino acids. In DNA, the CDR3 is TGTGCCAGTAGATTTTTAGCGGGGGGCTCCACCGGGGAGCTGTTTTTT. Translating it yields CASRFLAGGSTGELFF.

V usage is TRBV5-4 and J usage is TRBJ2-7, with TRBD1 identical over 10 bases. This CDR3 has 16 residues. With V trimmed by 1 base and J by 6 bases, 10 bases remained unmatched. Germline V gene data show CDR1 as SGHNT and CDR2 as YYREEE (reference sequence). CDR3 nucleotides: TGTGCCAGCAGCTTGCCGACCCCCGGGACAGGGGCCGAGCAGTACTTC. Its translation: CASSLPTPGTGAEQYF.

This clone appeared once. The CDR3 spells CASSPRGDTEAFF. In DNA, the CDR3 is TGTGCCAGCAGCCCCAGGGGGGACACTGAAGCTTTCTTT. This chain joins TRBV2 and TRBJ1-1; 7 nucleotides line up with TRBD1. V was pared by 6 bases and J by 3 bases, with 4 bases of the junction left unmatched. The CDR3 runs 13 residues. The germline V gene encodes CDR1 SNHLY and CDR2 FYNNEI.

The chain has TRBV24-1 and TRBJ2-5; TRBD1 might be the D (5 bases). The CDR3 is 15 amino acids. Germline V gives CDR1 KGHDR, CDR2 SFDVKD. Between the trimmed V and J ends, which lost 5 bases and 3 bases, there was a span of 15 bases. CDR3 amino acids: CATSALDRTEETQYF. The CDR3 DNA sequence: TGTGCCACCAGTGCCCTTGACAGAACCGAAGAGACCCAGTACTTC.

About this clone: Other DNA sequences of this sample code for an identical CDR3. V usage is TRBV2 and J usage is TRBJ1-4, with TRBD1 identical over 9 bases. The CDR3 contains 14 residues. Looked up from germline, CDR1 is SNHLY and CDR2 is FYNNEI. V lost 4 bases, J lost 5 bases, and 2 bases stayed unmatched. The CDR3 here is CASSGGTGNEKLFF. The DNA of the CDR3 is TGTGCCAGCAGTGGCGGGACAGGGAATGAAAAACTGTTTTTT.

This chain uses TRBV18 with TRBJ1-3, with TRBD1 matching over 8 bases. The CDR3 contains 13 residues. In germline, CDR1 is KGHSH, CDR2 LQKENI. J lost 8 bases, V lost 6 bases, and 6 bases had no gene match. CDR3 sequence (DNA): TGTGCCAGCTCGTCAGGGGGCCGTTACACCATATATTTT. Translated: CASSSGGRYTIYF.

The rearrangement joins TRBV12-3 or TRBV12-4 to TRBJ2-2; 9 nucleotides agree with TRBD1. The CDR3 is 13 amino acids. V lost 6 bases to trimming and J lost 7 bases; unmatched junction nucleotides: 3. CDR3 amino acids: CASRQGAGGELFF. CDR3 coding DNA: TGTGCCAGCAGACAGGGGGCCGGCGGGGAGCTGTTTTTT.